This TCR beta chain was captured by sequencing in a study of shared clonotypes between healthy human individuals. The CDR3 totals 16 residues. Trimming at V came to 5 bases and at J to 0 bases, leaving 9 bases not matched to a gene. In germline, CDR1 is MNHEY, CDR2 SMNVEV (reference sequence). This clone was seen only once. Its antigen is as yet unknown. Here immunoSEQ multiplex PCR was the method, and the copy in TCRdb shows in-frame clones only, minus some. The table records 150,000 to 200,000 clones, roughly 91% of them present only once. Notes on the study in general: A handful of donors showed sharing of about 4.6% of naive CD4 clonotypes.

The gene calls are TRBV27 and TRBJ1-2; 7 bases fit TRBD1. Source material: naive CD4+ T cells sorted from blood. Subset reported: CD45RA+ positively selected. The sequence was obtained from a woman in her 30s in good health. CDR3 amino acids: CASSPRGDRANYGYTF. For the CDR3, the DNA is TGTGCCAGCAGTCCTCGCGGGGACAGAGCTAACTATGGCTACACCTTC.